This T cell receptor (beta chain) was sequenced for a study of T cell changes during pregnancy in multiple sclerosis. Method: immunoSEQ multiplex PCR; TCRdb's copy keeps in-frame clones and lacks some. The sample has around 56,000 clones; 70% to 90% are singletons. V lost 5 bases and J 4 bases, leaving 11 bases between the germline ends. CDR3 length: 13 amino acids. Germline CDR1 reads SGHAT; CDR2 reads FQNNGV. This clone came up a few times. The sample in question was peripheral blood, obtained after pregnancy. J is TRBJ1-1 and V is TRBV11-2; D not certain. The TCR was taken from a female donor with multiple sclerosis, enrolled in a pregnancy study. CDR3: CASSPRQATEAFF. CDR3 in DNA: TGTGCCAGCAGCCCACGACAAGCCACTGAAGCTTTCTTT. The variable domain in full, completed from reference TRBV11-2 and TRBJ1-1, reads EAGVAQSPRYKIIEKRQSVAFWCNPISGHATLYWYQQILGQGPKLLIQFQNNGVVDDSQLPKDRFSAERLKGVDSTLKIQPAKLEDSAVYLCASSPRQATEAFFGQGTRLTVV.